The clone carrying this TCR beta chain was recorded many times. Its antigen is unknown. The CDR3 sequence is 15 residues long. V lost 4 bases and J 0 bases, leaving 12 bases between the germline ends. CDR1 is SEHNR and CDR2 is FQNEAQ in the germline V gene (reference sequence). These data are taken from a study of identical twins. Using its own MiXCR run on the 5' RACE reads, TCRdb lists one record per CDR3 protein. The sample lists roughly 630,000 distinct CDR3 sequences; under 8.5% were seen once. General observations from the study: Insertion counts were lower in abundant cord blood beta clonotypes, a trend that memory repertoires did not show.

The same data also contributed to another study, on yellow fever vaccine responses in identical twins. From that paper: After vaccination, twins' T cell response reportedly seemed partly convergent, partly personalized.

This receptor was taken from a young woman in good health. The sample taken for sequencing was PBMCs. The chain links TRBV7-9 to TRBJ2-5, with D perhaps matching TRBD1 (5 bases). The chain's CDR3 is CASSSTQGNQETQYF. The CDR3 DNA sequence: TGTGCCAGCAGCTCAACGCAGGGCAACCAAGAGACCCAGTACTTC. Complete variable domain (other parts from reference TRBV7-9 and TRBJ2-5): DTGVSQNPRHKITKRGQNVTFRCDPISEHNRLYWYRQTLGQGPEFLTYFQNEAQLEKSRLLSDRFSAERPKGSFSTLEIQRTEQGDSAMYLCASSSTQGNQETQYFGPGTRLLVL.